This T cell receptor beta chain is from a study of T cell clonotyping in hematopoietic cell transplantation. Study conclusions and caveats: Few recipient clonotypes overlapped donors; over 95% were de novo at given depth. Higher Inverse Simpson Index values in graft donor and pretransplant recipient predicted broader posttransplant TCR diversity.

Here immunoSEQ multiplex PCR was the method, and the copy in TCRdb shows in-frame clones only, minus some. The sample records about 16,000 clones, less than 80% being singletons. Concerning this clone itself: Its specificity is unknown.

The CDR3 length is 15 residues. Trimming shortened V by 1 base and J by 7 bases, and 13 bases separated the two germline ends. Per germline, CDR1 MGHDK and CDR2 SYGVNS. Sequenced material: peripheral blood mononuclear cells. This TCR derives from a woman aged 55-69 years in good health. Some clones in this sample may be carry-over from other donors' samples. The chain has TRBV25-1 and TRBJ1-4, with a tentative D call TRBD1 (6 bases). CDR3 sequence reads: CASSEWGRGGEKLFF. The CDR3 DNA follows: TGTGCCAGCAGTGAATGGGGCAGGGGAGGTGAAAAACTGTTTTTT.